Following are 13 T cell receptor beta chains from one sample sequenced in a study of Ad26.COV2.S vaccination and SARS-CoV-2 variants. Treatment denoted: around 19 received Ad26.COV2.S at low or high dose, single or two shots; several received placebo; per-sample allocation not given. Material that was analyzed had been drawn on day 63 after the first vaccine or placebo injection. Sequencing used immunoSEQ multiplex PCR; TCRdb keeps in-frame clones, though not all of them. The table includes some 350,000 clones, almost 90% detected once. Sequences were derived from peripheral blood, sampled in a trial of Ad26.COV2.S vaccine versus placebo. Every receptor here comes from a person aged 18-60 years who received the Ad26.COV2.S COVID-19 vaccine or a placebo.

CDR3 DNA: TGTGCCAGCTCAGGAACTCTGAGCGGGGGGGGCAATGAGCAGTTCTTC. Amino acids: CASSGTLSGGGNEQFF. The rearrangement joins TRBV18 to TRBJ2-1; 10 nucleotides match TRBD2. The germline gives CDR1 KGHSH, CDR2 LQKENI. V was clipped by 5 bases and J by 6 bases; unmatched bases: 10. The CDR3 covers 16 residues.

This chain links TRBV29-1 with TRBJ1-3, with a possible D match to TRBD1 (5 bases). CDR3 length equals 16 residues. V shed 0 bases and J shed 0 bases, with 12 bases lying between them. The germline CDR1 and CDR2 sequences are SQVTM and ANQGSEA. Here the CDR3 reads CSVEDPGHPSGNTIYF. CDR3 sequence (DNA): TGCAGCGTTGAAGATCCCGGACACCCCTCTGGAAACACCATATATTTT.

The chain joins TRBV6-5 to TRBJ1-6, with D unresolved. V was clipped by 7 bases and J by 6 bases, with 7 bases between them. The CDR3 consists of 12 residues. Germline-derived CDR1 and CDR2 are MNHEY and SVGAGI. This chain's CDR3 is CASTRSNSPLHF. Here the CDR3 DNA reads TGTGCCAGCACCCGCTCTAATTCACCCCTCCACTTT.

The genes are TRBV7-2 and TRBJ1-1, with 10 bases that match TRBD1. V dropped 4 bases and J dropped 3; count of bases not matched to a gene: 5. This CDR3 is 15 amino acids long. The germline CDR1 and CDR2 sequences are SGHTA and FQGNSA. In DNA, the CDR3 is TGTGCCAGCAGCTCGGGACAGGGGATTCACACTGAAGCTTTCTTT. Encoded protein: CASSSGQGIHTEAFF.

The CDR3 sequence: CASSSKGLSYNEQFF. CDR3 bases: TGTGCCAGCAGTTCGAAAGGACTATCTTACAATGAGCAGTTCTTC. The chain is built from TRBV7-9 and TRBJ2-1, with D possibly TRBD2 on 6 matching bases. Trimming removed 6 bases from V and 4 bases from J, with 16 bases in between. CDR1 SEHNR and CDR2 FQNEAQ come from the germline V gene (reference sequence). The length of the CDR3 is 15 residues.

The rearrangement joins TRBV7-9 to TRBJ2-1; D remains ambiguous. Trimming removed 2 bases at V and 0 bases at J, with 8 bases between. Germline assignment: CDR1 SEHNR and CDR2 FQNEAQ (reference sequence). The CDR3 has 15 residues. CDR3 nucleotides: TGTGCCAGCAGCTTATTAAGTAGCTCCTACAATGAGCAGTTCTTC. This encodes CASSLLSSSYNEQFF.

The gene calls are TRBV5-6 and TRBJ2-3; D unresolved. V lost 0 bases and J 6 bases, leaving 20 bases between the germline ends. The germline CDR1 and CDR2 sequences are SGHDT and YYEEEE. CDR3 length equals 17 residues. CDR3 nucleotide sequence: TGTGCCAGCAGCTTGGGAGGCAGGCTTTTTTTGGGGGATACGCAGTATTTT. Residues: CASSLGGRLFLGDTQYF.

The rearrangement links TRBV6-2 or TRBV6-3 to TRBJ1-1; a weak D match, TRBD1 (5 bases). Germline V gene lookup returns CDR1 MNHEY and CDR2 SVGEGT. Trimming took off 5 bases at V and 10 bases at J, with 14 bases between the two ends. The CDR3 loop spans 12 amino acids. The CDR3 DNA reads TGTGCCAGCAGTCCCGGACAAGGAGGAGCTTTCTTT. It translates to CASSPGQGGAFF.

In its sample, this clone was seen a few times. This chain links TRBV6-1 with TRBJ1-6; 9 nucleotides line up with TRBD1. Losses at the gene ends were 2 bases for V and 10 bases for J; bases not matched to a gene: 9. The CDR3 consists of 16 residues. Germline-derived CDR1 and CDR2 are MNHNS and SASEGT. DNA for the CDR3: TGTGCCAGCAGTGAAATCCCGGGACAGGGAAAATCACCCCTCCACTTT. As protein: CASSEIPGQGKSPLHF.

The chain couples TRBV2 to TRBJ2-7, with 9 bases aligning to TRBD2. Trimming cost V 5 bases and J 2 bases; bases outside gene matches: 7. The CDR3 runs 15 residues. Germline V gene lookup returns CDR1 SNHLY and CDR2 FYNNEI. The CDR3 sequence is CASSLRAGGTYEQYF. CDR3 nucleotides: TGTGCCAGCAGTCTGCGAGCGGGGGGCACCTACGAGCAGTACTTC.

The V and J genes are TRBV18 and TRBJ2-7; tentatively, D is TRBD1 (5 bases). The ends were cut back, 3 bases at V and 3 bases at J, with 15 bases in the middle. Germline assignment: CDR1 KGHSH and CDR2 LQKENI. This CDR3 region has 15 residues. The CDR3 DNA reads as TGTGCCAGCTCACCTTCGGACACGTTGCTCTACGAGCAGTACGTC. Translating it yields CASSPSDTLLYEQYV.

The CDR3 region is CASNLIGTAPEAFF. In DNA, the CDR3 is TGTGCCAGCAACTTGATCGGGACGGCTCCCGAAGCTTTCTTT. The gene calls are TRBV6-6 and TRBJ1-1; perhaps TRBD1 as D (5 bases). Trimming took off 7 bases at V and 8 bases at J, with 20 bases between the two ends. From germline, CDR1 is MNHNY and CDR2 SVGAGI (reference sequence). CDR3 length: 14 amino acids.

This clone was counted a few times. The CDR3 protein is CASSFMDRRLDYGYTF. CDR3 nucleotide sequence: TGTGCCAGCAGCTTCATGGACAGGCGGTTAGACTATGGCTACACCTTC. The V gene is TRBV7-2, the J gene TRBJ1-2; TRBD1 matches at 7 bases. The CDR3 length is 16 residues. The trim removed 3 bases at V and 3 bases at J, leaving 10 bases unmatched. The germline V gene has CDR1 SGHTA and CDR2 FQGNSA.